The rows below give T cell receptor beta chains drawn from one sample of a study of spatial heterogeneity in lung cancer. One entry per CDR3 protein, called by TCRdb with MiXCR from the 5' RACE reads. The data contain about 95,000 distinct CDR3 sequences, 7.5% to 10% of them singletons. Source: PBMCs, taken at surgery. These TCRs come from a male donor with early-stage non-small cell lung cancer. Each CDR3 is given with its conserved first and last residue. The D gene is left open where the match is weak. Only part of the rows carry a size: once, few, many, or a class if the clone is expanded.

-	TRBV5-6	TRBJ1-2	TRBD1	TGTGCCAGCAGCTTGGCAGGGGGCGGCTACACCTTC	CASSLAGGGYTF
many	TRBV5-4	TRBJ1-5	-	TGTGCCAGCAGCCGGGACGGAGACAATCAGCCCCAGCATTTT	CASSRDGDNQPQHF
many	TRBV5-1	TRBJ1-1	-	TGCGCCAGCAGCTTCAGGCCGAACACTGAAGCTTTCTTT	CASSFRPNTEAFF
many	TRBV7-2	TRBJ2-7	TRBD1	TGTGCCAGCAGCTGGGACAGAGCTTACGAGCAGTACTTC	CASSWDRAYEQYF
-	TRBV7-2	TRBJ1-1	-	TGTGCCAGCAGCTCGCCCCCCGGGACTCTCGACACTGAAGCTTTCTTT	CASSSPPGTLDTEAFF
few	TRBV14	TRBJ2-2	-	TGTGCCAGCAGGTTCAACACCGGGGAGCTGTTTTTT	CASRFNTGELFF
many	TRBV9	TRBJ2-7	TRBD1	TGTGCCAGCAGCCCACCCTCGGGACAGGTTTACGAGCAGTACTTC	CASSPPSGQVYEQYF
-	TRBV4-3	TRBJ2-3	TRBD2	TGCGCCAGCAGCCGAGGGACTAGTAGGTCCGATACGCAGTATTTT	CASSRGTSRSDTQYF
many	TRBV18	TRBJ2-5	-	TGTGCCAGCTCACCGCAGATTGGGGGAGAGACCCAGTACTTC	CASSPQIGGETQYF
-	TRBV28	TRBJ2-3	-	TGTGCCAGCAGTTTAACTAGTAAGACAGATACGCAGTATTTT	CASSLTSKTDTQYF
-	TRBV5-5	TRBJ2-3	-	TGTGCCGCCGGAACGGCGACAGCCACAGATACGCAGTATTTT	CAAGTATATDTQYF
many	TRBV2	TRBJ2-1	TRBD2	TGTGCCAGCAAGGGCACTAGCGGGAAGAGGGAGCAGTTCTTC	CASKGTSGKREQFF
many	TRBV11-2	TRBJ2-3	TRBD2	TGTGCCAGCAGCACCACCGGGACTAGAGGCACAGATACGCAGTATTTT	CASSTTGTRGTDTQYF
-	TRBV10-3	TRBJ2-2	-	TGTGCCATCAGCCTCGGACTACTTAACACCGGGGAGCTGTTTTTT	CAISLGLLNTGELFF
many	TRBV18	TRBJ2-2	-	TGTGCCAGCTCACCACCGTGGACTAGGGGGACCGGGGAGCTGTTTTTT	CASSPPWTRGTGELFF
many	TRBV2	TRBJ2-3	-	TGTGCCAGCAGTGACCACTCGGATACGCAGTATTTT	CASSDHSDTQYF
few	TRBV28	TRBJ2-3	TRBD2	TGTGCCAGCAGTTACGGGGGCCTAGCGGGGCACACAGATACGCAGTATTTT	CASSYGGLAGHTDTQYF
-	TRBV20-1	TRBJ2-7	-	TGCAGTGCTAGAGGCGGGGTTCCGGGTAACGAGCAGTACTTC	CSARGGVPGNEQYF
many	TRBV7-9	TRBJ1-1	-	TGTGCCAGCAGCTTAAGGAAGGACACTGAAGCTTTCTTT	CASSLRKDTEAFF
few	TRBV7-9	TRBJ1-2	TRBD1	TGTGCCAGCAGCCTGACAGGGGAGGCCTATGGCTACACCTTC	CASSLTGEAYGYTF
-	TRBV6-2/TRBV6-3	TRBJ2-2	-	TGTGCCAGCAGTGCCCTGTGGGACACCGGGGAGCTGTTTTTT	CASSALWDTGELFF
-	TRBV5-4	TRBJ2-5	-	TGTGCCAGCAAAACTAGTTCACAAGAGACCCAGTACTTC	CASKTSSQETQYF
many	TRBV5-1	TRBJ2-5	TRBD1	TGCGCCAGCTCCGGACAGGGGGCCCGAGAGACCCAGTACTTC	CASSGQGARETQYF
few	TRBV6-2/TRBV6-3	TRBJ1-3	TRBD1	TGTGCCAGCAGGAGAAGCACCGGGACAGGGGACACCATATATTTT	CASRRSTGTGDTIYF
few	TRBV6-5	TRBJ2-4	TRBD1	TGTGCCAGTTCACCCAGTGGGGGGGGACAGGGAGCCAAAAACATTCAGTACTTC	CASSPSGGGQGAKNIQYF
many	TRBV10-3	TRBJ2-7	-	TGTGCCATCAGTGCTAGCTGGTACGAGCAGTACTTC	CAISASWYEQYF
few	TRBV7-2	TRBJ2-1	TRBD2	TGTGCCAGCAGCCAGGCCGGGGGGGAGCAGTTCTTC	CASSQAGGEQFF
few	TRBV4-3	TRBJ2-3	-	TGCGCCAGCAGCCAAGAGGAGGGATCAACGCAGTATTTT	CASSQEEGSTQYF
-	TRBV9	TRBJ2-5	-	TGTGCCAGCAGCCTTTGGGGGATATCCCAAGAGACCCAGTACTTC	CASSLWGISQETQYF
few	TRBV9	TRBJ1-5	TRBD1	TGTGCCAGCAGCGGAGACAGGGGGGACAATCAGCCCCAGCATTTT	CASSGDRGDNQPQHF
few	TRBV13	TRBJ2-7	-	TGTGCCAGCAGCTCCCACCGGACTGCGGCCGAGCAGTACTTC	CASSSHRTAAEQYF
few	TRBV14	TRBJ1-6	-	TGTGCCAGCAGCCAACTCGGCGGAAGCTCCTATAATTCACCCCTCCACTTT	CASSQLGGSSYNSPLHF
few	TRBV10-1	TRBJ2-5	-	TGCGCCAGCAGTCTACAGGGTGGAGAGACCCAGTACTTC	CASSLQGGETQYF
many	TRBV7-9	TRBJ2-7	-	TGTGCCAGCAGCTTAGGAGGCGGATCCTACGAGCAGTACTTC	CASSLGGGSYEQYF
few	TRBV7-8	TRBJ1-1	-	TGTGCCAGCAGTTACGGCCCGGGAACTGAAGCTTTCTTT	CASSYGPGTEAFF
-	TRBV29-1	TRBJ2-7	TRBD2	TGCAGCGTTGTCTCCGGGACTAGCGGGTTATACGAGCAGTACTTC	CSVVSGTSGLYEQYF
few	TRBV7-2	TRBJ2-3	-	TGTGCCAGCAGCTCCCGGGACTCCGGGCGAGCCGATACGCAGTATTTT	CASSSRDSGRADTQYF
few	TRBV18	TRBJ2-7	TRBD1	TGTGCCAGCTCACCACTAGCTCCGGGACAGGGGGCCTACGAGCAGTACTTC	CASSPLAPGQGAYEQYF
many	TRBV5-1	TRBJ1-1	TRBD1	TGCGCCAGCAGCTTGCAGGCCAGGGGGAATTCTGAAGCTTTCTTT	CASSLQARGNSEAFF
-	TRBV7-9	TRBJ2-1	-	TGTGCCAGCAGCTTAGCTTCGGGAGTTGATATTTGGCAGTTCTTC	CASSLASGVDIWQFF
-	TRBV7-9	TRBJ1-2	TRBD1	TGTGCCAGCAGCGAGACAGGGAACTATGGCTACACCTTC	CASSETGNYGYTF
many	TRBV7-2	TRBJ1-2	-	TGTGCCAGCAGCTCGGACATACAATACAACTATGGCTACACCTTC	CASSSDIQYNYGYTF
few	TRBV6-4	TRBJ2-2	-	TGTGCCAGCAGTACGAGCCCGGGACTTAACACCGGGGAGCTGTTTTTT	CASSTSPGLNTGELFF
many	TRBV27	TRBJ2-3	-	TGTGCCAGCAGTTTACTTACTAACCGGGACCTCACAGATACGCAGTATTTT	CASSLLTNRDLTDTQYF
few	TRBV18	TRBJ2-1	-	TGTGCCAGCTCCGTGGACCGAGCAAAGTTCTTC	CASSVDRAKFF
-	TRBV9	TRBJ2-3	TRBD2	TGTGCCAGCAGCCCCCGACTAGCGGGAGTGACAGATACGCAGTATTTT	CASSPRLAGVTDTQYF
many	TRBV12-5	TRBJ1-5	-	TGTGCTAGTGGTTTGGGACTTGGAGATCAGCCCCAGCATTTT	CASGLGLGDQPQHF
-	TRBV9	TRBJ2-1	-	TGTGCCAGCAGCCCCCAGTCCGGGAACCGAAATGAGCAGTTCTTC	CASSPQSGNRNEQFF
many	TRBV29-1	TRBJ2-3	-	TGCAGCGTTGTTCGGGGGATCACAGATACGCAGTATTTT	CSVVRGITDTQYF
-	TRBV2	TRBJ2-1	TRBD2	TGTGCCATCGGGACTAGCGGAGACAATGAGCAGTTCTTC	CAIGTSGDNEQFF
-	TRBV29-1	TRBJ2-2	-	TGCAGCGTTGCCACCAATGGGGACACCGGGGAGCTGTTTTTT	CSVATNGDTGELFF
few	TRBV7-2	TRBJ1-5	-	TGTGCCAGCAGCGCCGGACGGAATAGCAATCAGCCCCAGCATTTT	CASSAGRNSNQPQHF
many	TRBV28	TRBJ1-4	-	TGTGCCAGCAGTCGGACAGCGGCTAATGAAAAACTGTTTTTT	CASSRTAANEKLFF
many	TRBV4-3	TRBJ1-2	-	TGCGCCAGCAGCCAAGGGATTAACTATGGCTACACCTTC	CASSQGINYGYTF
few	TRBV20-1	TRBJ1-1	TRBD1	TGCAGTGCTAGAGCGACGACAGGGAGGGTTGAAGCTTTCTTT	CSARATTGRVEAFF
many	TRBV6-1	TRBJ1-5	-	TGTGCCAGCAGTGAGGGGGTTATTCAGCCCCAGCATTTT	CASSEGVIQPQHF